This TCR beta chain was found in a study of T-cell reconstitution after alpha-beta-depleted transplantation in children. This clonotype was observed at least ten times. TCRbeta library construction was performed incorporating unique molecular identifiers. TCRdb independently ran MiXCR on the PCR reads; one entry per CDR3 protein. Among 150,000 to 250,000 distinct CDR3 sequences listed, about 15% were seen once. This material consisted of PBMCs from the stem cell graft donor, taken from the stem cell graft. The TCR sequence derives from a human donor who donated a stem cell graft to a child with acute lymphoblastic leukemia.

DNA of the CDR3: TGCAGTGCTAGAGCCGTAGAGACCCAGTACTTC. Translated, it gives CSARAVETQYF. V is TRBV20-1 and J is TRBJ2-5; D call uncertain. CDR1 DFQATT and CDR2 SNEGSKA come from the germline V gene (reference sequence). The V and J ends lost 1 base and 4 bases respectively, with 4 bases between them. The CDR3 contains 11 residues.